This T cell receptor beta chain was obtained from a study of blood T cell repertoires in COVID-19. The wider study: The United States, Italy and Spain were the sources of the acute and convalescent COVID-19 samples.

CDR3 length: 14 amino acids. J lost 5 bases, V lost 6 bases, and 6 bases had no gene match. Germline lookup yields CDR1 SEHNR and CDR2 FQNEAQ (reference sequence). Using immunoSEQ multiplex PCR, the repertoire was profiled, and TCRdb retains in-frame clones only, with some absent. Seen here are some 150,000 clones, about 86% observed once, and the top ten hold over 7%. The sequenced sample consisted of peripheral blood. The chain joins TRBV7-9 to TRBJ2-5; 10 bases fit TRBD1. The clonotype comes from a human donor in a cohort sampled during active COVID-19. In DNA form, the CDR3 reads TGTGCCAGCAGTCGGGACAGGGGAGGGGAGACCCAGTACTTC. Amino acid sequence: CASSRDRGGETQYF.